This T cell receptor beta chain was captured in a study of radiotherapy plus CTLA-4 blockade in lung cancer. Overall study: Objective responses occurred in around 18% of patients; about 34% had disease control. Findings and caveats of the study: Clones of tumor-derived TCRs expanded in blood after radiotherapy plus ipilimumab.

Libraries were prepared by immunoSEQ multiplex PCR; TCRdb keeps only in-frame clonotypes and omits some of them. The data show around 40,000 clones, roughly 70% seen once. This CDR3 spans 14 amino acids. Germline V gene data show CDR1 as SGHDT and CDR2 as YYEEEE. V lost 0 bases and J 4 bases, leaving 10 bases between the germline ends. People whose metastatic non-small-cell lung cancer was chemo-refractory got focal radiation along with CTLA-4 blockade by ipilimumab. A remark on this clone: Its antigen is currently unknown.

The chain has TRBV5-6 and TRBJ1-2; D possibly corresponds to TRBD1 (6 bases). Sample: peripheral blood, taken from a patient treated with radiotherapy plus ipilimumab. The receptor was isolated from a human donor with non-small cell lung cancer who had stable disease on radiotherapy plus ipilimumab. The CDR3 DNA is TGTGCCAGCAGCTTGGTCGGACAGTTCTATGGCTACACCTTC. Encoded protein: CASSLVGQFYGYTF.